The T cell receptor (beta chain) under discussion was sequenced for a study of response to subunit inactivated influenza vaccine. MiXCR, applied by TCRdb to the RT-PCR reads, yields one record per CDR3 protein. The sample carries around 500,000 distinct CDR3 sequences, about a tenth recorded once. For this clonotype: Its antigen is currently unknown.

The V gene end was trimmed by 8 bases and the J gene end by 4 bases; junction bases not matched to a gene: 20. The CDR3 is 19 residues long. Germline-derived CDR1 and CDR2 are LGHDT and YNNKEL (reference sequence). Study findings and constraints: With each seasonal influenza vaccination, the authors suggested, few new T cells are recruited.

The chain combines TRBV3-1 with TRBJ2-1, with 10 positions matching TRBD2. Specimen: PBMCs from blood, collected 35 to 45 days after vaccination. This sequence was found in a man aged 50-60 years who received an inactivated influenza vaccine. The CDR3 here is CASCGLADRPSKGYNEQFF. The CDR3 DNA is TGTGCCAGCTGTGGACTAGCGGACAGACCCAGTAAAGGTTACAATGAGCAGTTCTTC.